This T cell receptor (beta chain) was identified during a study of CD8 T cells in ankylosing spondylitis. Study-level points and caveats: What seemed typical of ankylosing spondylitis blood was a TCR beta motif built from about eight highly homologous variants.

The V and J ends lost 1 base and 7 bases respectively, with 18 bases between them. This CDR3 is 16 amino acids long. The germline V gene has CDR1 SGHAT and CDR2 FQNNGV. This clonotype was seen more than once but under ten times. Antigen: not known. TCRdb ran MiXCR on the 5' RACE reads and lists one entry per CDR3 protein. The profile shows roughly 700,000 distinct CDR3 sequences, around 17% of them singletons. Sequencing was performed on blood, either unsorted or a sorted T cell fraction (not recorded which). The V call is TRBV11-2, the J call TRBJ2-3; D is tentatively TRBD1 or TRBD2 (6 bases each). This clonotype originated in a male donor with ankylosing spondylitis. The CDR3 reads CASSLVRGAAVNTQYF. CDR3 nucleotide sequence: TGTGCCAGCAGCTTAGTAAGGGGGGCGGCGGTGAATACGCAGTATTTT.